One and the same sample provided the 7 T cell receptor beta chains below, sequenced in a study of blood T cell repertoires in COVID-19. TCRdb keeps only in-frame clones here, not all; method: immunoSEQ multiplex PCR. The profile shows a few hundred thousand clones, over 65% of them singletons. Sequencing was carried out using peripheral blood. Receptor source: a woman older than 75 with acute or convalescent COVID-19.

V and J are TRBV7-9 and TRBJ1-5; tentative D call: TRBD1 (5 bases). The germline V gene has CDR1 SEHNR and CDR2 FQNEAQ (reference sequence). The CDR3 length is 13 residues. The V end was cut by 5 bases, the J end by 7 bases, with 12 bases between. DNA of the CDR3: TGTGCCAGCAGCCCGGACGGGGGGCAGCCCCAGCATTTT. Translating it yields CASSPDGGQPQHF.

V gene TRBV7-2 combines with J gene TRBJ2-5; the D gene is possibly TRBD2 (6 bases). The CDR3 is 15 residues long. CDR1 and CDR2 (germline): SGHTA, FQGNSA. V gave up 3 bases and J gave up 0 bases, with 11 bases separating them. CDR3 coding DNA: TGTGCCAGCAGCTTGGGGGGATTAAACCAAGAGACCCAGTACTTC. As protein: CASSLGGLNQETQYF.

This clone has a handful of counts. The V and J genes are TRBV2 and TRBJ1-1; weak D call: TRBD1 (6 bases). V was clipped by 7 bases and J by 11 bases, with 17 bases between them. CDR3 size: 12 residues. Germline loops: CDR1 SNHLY, CDR2 FYNNEI. The chain's CDR3 is CASTKQGLEAFF. The CDR3 bases are TGTGCCAGCACCAAACAGGGCCTTGAGGCTTTCTTT.

The chain couples TRBV2 to TRBJ2-1; D is uncertain. CDR1 is SNHLY, CDR2 FYNNEI, per germline. Trimming pared 6 bases from V and 7 bases from J, leaving 7 bases between. This CDR3 has 11 residues. The CDR3 sequence: CASRVANEQFF. The CDR3 DNA sequence: TGTGCCAGCAGAGTAGCAAATGAGCAGTTCTTC.

V usage is TRBV28 and J usage is TRBJ1-1, with D tentatively TRBD1 (6 bases). This CDR3 spans 14 amino acids. V was clipped by 5 bases and J by 5 bases, with 15 bases between them. Germline loops: CDR1 MDHEN, CDR2 SYDVKM. For the CDR3, the DNA is TGTGCCAGCAGTCCCCCCGGGGGGCGGACTGAAGCTTTCTTT. It encodes CASSPPGGRTEAFF.

The chain is built from TRBV27 and TRBJ1-2; D is unclear. Germline V gives CDR1 MNHEY, CDR2 SMNVEV (reference sequence). CDR3 size: 14 residues. Deletions cut 3 bases from V and 0 bases from J, with 8 bases between. The CDR3: CASSFADTNYGYTF. The CDR3 nucleotides are TGTGCCAGCAGTTTTGCAGATACTAACTATGGCTACACCTTC.

This clone was counted a few times. The V call is TRBV18, the J call TRBJ1-1; D is unclear. Trimming pared 2 bases from V and 1 base from J, leaving 20 bases between. Germline loops: CDR1 KGHSH, CDR2 LQKENI. The CDR3 is 18 residues long. The CDR3: CASSPTYRSAGWNTEAFF. In DNA, the CDR3 is TGTGCCAGCTCACCAACTTACAGATCCGCGGGTTGGAACACTGAAGCTTTCTTT.